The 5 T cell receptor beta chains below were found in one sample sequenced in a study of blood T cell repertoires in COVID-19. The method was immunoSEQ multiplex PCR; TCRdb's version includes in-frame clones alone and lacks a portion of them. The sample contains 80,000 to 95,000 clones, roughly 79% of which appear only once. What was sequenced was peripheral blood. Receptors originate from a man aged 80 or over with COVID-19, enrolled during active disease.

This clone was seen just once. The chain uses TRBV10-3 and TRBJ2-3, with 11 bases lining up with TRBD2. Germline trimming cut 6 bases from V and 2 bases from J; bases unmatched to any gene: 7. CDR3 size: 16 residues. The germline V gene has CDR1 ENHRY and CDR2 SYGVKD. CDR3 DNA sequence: TGTGCCATCAGGAAGGGACTAGCGGAAGACACAGATACGCAGTATTTT. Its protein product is CAIRKGLAEDTDTQYF.

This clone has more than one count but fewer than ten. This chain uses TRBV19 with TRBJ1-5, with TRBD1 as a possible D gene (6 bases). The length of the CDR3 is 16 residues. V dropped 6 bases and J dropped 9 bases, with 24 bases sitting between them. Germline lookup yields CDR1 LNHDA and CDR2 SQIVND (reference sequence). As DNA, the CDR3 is TGTGCCAGTAGACTGGACAGTTTCCTCCCGAGAACGCCCCAGCATTTT. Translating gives CASRLDSFLPRTPQHF.

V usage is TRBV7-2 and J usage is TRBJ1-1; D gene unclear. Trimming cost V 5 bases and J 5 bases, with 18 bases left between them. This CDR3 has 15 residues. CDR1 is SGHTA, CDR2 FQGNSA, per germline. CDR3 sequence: CASSDGWRGWTEAFF. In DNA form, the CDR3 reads TGTGCCAGCAGCGATGGGTGGCGGGGATGGACTGAAGCTTTCTTT.

The CDR3 coding sequence is TGTGCCAGCTCATCCGGACAGAACAATGAGCAGTTCTTC. Protein: CASSSGQNNEQFF. The chain recombines TRBV18 with TRBJ2-1; TRBD1 is a possible D gene (6 bases). The germline gives CDR1 KGHSH, CDR2 LQKENI. The CDR3 is 13 residues long. The V and J ends lost 5 bases and 5 bases respectively, with 10 bases between them.

Here the CDR3 reads CASSVGIGLDDTGELFF. The CDR3 DNA follows: TGTGCCAGCAGCGTAGGAATAGGACTAGATGACACCGGGGAGCTGTTTTTT. The rearrangement uses TRBV9 and TRBJ2-2; 7 bases line up with TRBD2. After removal of 0 bases from V and 3 bases from J, the junction contained 8 bases not matched to a gene. The length of the CDR3 is 17 residues. Germline V gene data show CDR1 as SGDLS and CDR2 as YYNGEE. The full variable domain, its missing parts supplied by reference TRBV9 and TRBJ2-2, is DSGVTQTPKHLITATGQRVTLRCSPRSGDLSVYWYQQSLDQGLQFLIQYYNGEERAKGNILERFSAQQFPDLHSELNLSSLELGDSALYFCASSVGIGLDDTGELFFGEGSRLTVL.